This T cell receptor beta chain was sequenced in a study of CD8 T cells in Susac syndrome. Controls comprised healthy donors matched for age and sex. In contrast to the negatively isolated CD8+ and CD4+ T cells, TEMRA cells were FACS-enriched. Random-hexamer reverse transcription was applied to about 0.5 to 1 ug RNA. TCRdb reprocessed the immunoSEQ multiplex PCR reads with MiXCR, giving one entry per CDR3 protein. Of 150,000 to 200,000 distinct CDR3 sequences in the sample, around 94% were seen once. Germline CDR1 is KGHSH and CDR2 is LQKENI. This CDR3 contains 14 residues. V was cut by 5 bases and J by 10 bases, with 15 bases left in between.

Sequencing was performed on CD4+ T cells from PBMCs. The sequence came from a human donor in good health. The rearrangement joins TRBV18 to TRBJ1-6; D gene ambiguous. CDR3 nucleotide sequence: TGTGCCAGCTCAAAGGAGCGGGCAAGATCACCCCTCCACTTT. This codes for CASSKERARSPLHF. Combining the CDR3 with reference TRBV18 and TRBJ1-6 gives the whole variable domain NAGVMQNPRHLVRRRGQEARLRCSPMKGHSHVYWYRQLPEEGLKFMVYLQKENIIDESGMPKERFSAEFPKEGPSILRIQQVVRGDSAAYFCASSKERARSPLHFGNGTRLTVT.